The subject of this entry is one TCR beta chain. The antigen is not known. V shed 1 base and J shed 3 bases, with 14 bases lying between them. Germline CDR1 reads LNHDA; CDR2 reads SQIVND (reference sequence). This CDR3 has 16 amino acids. These data belong to a study of metastatic and nonmetastatic thyroid tumors. On the study more broadly: Repertoires from malignant and benign thyroid patients were compared across blood and tumor or nodule tissue.

Findings of the study overall: Significantly higher TCR beta diversity was reportedly seen in malignant thyroid tumors than benign nodules, in blood and tumor.

TCRdb re-analyzed the PCR reads using MiXCR. The data contain over 20,000 clones, around a third of them singletons. Patients underwent thyroid surgery, and none had received any treatment before it. The sample was blood. The receptor comes from a female donor with papillary thyroid cancer or a benign thyroid nodule (not recorded which). Some clones in this sample may be carry-over from other donors' samples. V and J are TRBV19 and TRBJ2-3, with D perhaps TRBD2 (5 bases). DNA of the CDR3: TGTGCCAGTAGTATAGGTCGGGGAACAGCAACAGATACGCAGTATTTT. It translates to CASSIGRGTATDTQYF. Full variable domain (remainder filled in from reference TRBV19 and TRBJ2-3): DGGITQSPKYLFRKEGQNVTLSCEQNLNHDAMYWYRQDPGQGLRLIYYSQIVNDFQKGDIAEGYSVSREKKESFPLTVTSAQKNPTAFYLCASSIGRGTATDTQYFGPGTRLTVL.